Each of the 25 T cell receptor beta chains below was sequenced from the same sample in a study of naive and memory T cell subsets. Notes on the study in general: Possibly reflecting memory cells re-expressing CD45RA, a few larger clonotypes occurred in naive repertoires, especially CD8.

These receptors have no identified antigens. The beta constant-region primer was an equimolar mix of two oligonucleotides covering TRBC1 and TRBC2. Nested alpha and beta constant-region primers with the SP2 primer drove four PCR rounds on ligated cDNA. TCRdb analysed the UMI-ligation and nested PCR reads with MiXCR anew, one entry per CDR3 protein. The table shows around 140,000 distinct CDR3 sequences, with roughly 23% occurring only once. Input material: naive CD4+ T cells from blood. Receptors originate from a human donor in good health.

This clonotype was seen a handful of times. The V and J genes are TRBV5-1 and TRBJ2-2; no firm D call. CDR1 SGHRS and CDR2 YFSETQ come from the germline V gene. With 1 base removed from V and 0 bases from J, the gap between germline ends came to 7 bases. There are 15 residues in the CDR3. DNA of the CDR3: TGCGCCAGCAGCTTGAGGACCGCGAACACCGGGGAGCTGTTTTTT. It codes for CASSLRTANTGELFF. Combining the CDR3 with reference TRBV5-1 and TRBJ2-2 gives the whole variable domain KAGVTQTPRYLIKTRGQQVTLSCSPISGHRSVSWYQQTPGQGLQFLFEYFSETQRNKGNFPGRFSGRQFSNSRSEMNVSTLELGDSALYLCASSLRTANTGELFFGEGSRLTVL.

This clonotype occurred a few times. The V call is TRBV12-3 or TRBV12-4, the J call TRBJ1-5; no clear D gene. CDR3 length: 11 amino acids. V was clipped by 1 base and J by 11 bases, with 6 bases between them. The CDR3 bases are TGTGCCAGCAGTTTAGGCCCGACCCAGCATTTT. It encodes CASSLGPTQHF.

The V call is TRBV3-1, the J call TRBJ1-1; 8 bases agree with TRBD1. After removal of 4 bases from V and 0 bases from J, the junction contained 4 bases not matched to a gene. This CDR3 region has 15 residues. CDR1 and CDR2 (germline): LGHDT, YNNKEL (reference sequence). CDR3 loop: CASSRGQGMNTEAFF. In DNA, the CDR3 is TGTGCCAGCAGCCGCGGACAGGGTATGAACACTGAAGCTTTCTTT.

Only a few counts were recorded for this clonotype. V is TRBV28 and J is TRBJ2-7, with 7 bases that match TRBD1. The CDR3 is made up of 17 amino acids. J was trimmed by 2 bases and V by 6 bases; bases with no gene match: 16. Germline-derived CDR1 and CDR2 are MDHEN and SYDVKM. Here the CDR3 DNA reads TGTGCCAGCAGAAAGCGATCTCAGGGGGTCCTAACCTACGAGCAGTACTTC. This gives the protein CASRKRSQGVLTYEQYF.

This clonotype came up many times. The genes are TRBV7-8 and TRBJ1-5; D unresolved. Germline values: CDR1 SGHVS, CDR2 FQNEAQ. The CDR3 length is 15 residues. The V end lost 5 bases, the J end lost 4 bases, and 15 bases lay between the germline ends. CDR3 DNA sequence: TGTGCCAGCAGCGAGGAAAGGGCGTTGAATCAGCCCCAGCATTTT. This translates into CASSEERALNQPQHF.

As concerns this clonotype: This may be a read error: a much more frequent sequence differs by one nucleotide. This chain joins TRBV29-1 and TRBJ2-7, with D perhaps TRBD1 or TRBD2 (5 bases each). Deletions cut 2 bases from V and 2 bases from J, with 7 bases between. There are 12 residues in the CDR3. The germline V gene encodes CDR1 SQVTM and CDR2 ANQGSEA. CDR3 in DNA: TGCAGCGTTGAAAAGGGACCCTACGAGCAGTACTTC. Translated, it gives CSVEKGPYEQYF.

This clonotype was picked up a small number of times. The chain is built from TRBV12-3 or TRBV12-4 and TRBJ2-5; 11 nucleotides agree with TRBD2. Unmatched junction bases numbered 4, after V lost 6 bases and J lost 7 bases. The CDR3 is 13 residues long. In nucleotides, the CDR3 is TGTGCCAGCAGGACTAGCGGGAAGGTGACCCAGTACTTC. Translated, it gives CASRTSGKVTQYF.

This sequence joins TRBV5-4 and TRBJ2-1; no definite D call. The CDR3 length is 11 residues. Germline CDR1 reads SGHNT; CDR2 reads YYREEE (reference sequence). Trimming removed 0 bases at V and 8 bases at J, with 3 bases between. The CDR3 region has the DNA TGTGCCAGCAGCTTGGCCCATGAGCAGTTCTTC. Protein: CASSLAHEQFF.

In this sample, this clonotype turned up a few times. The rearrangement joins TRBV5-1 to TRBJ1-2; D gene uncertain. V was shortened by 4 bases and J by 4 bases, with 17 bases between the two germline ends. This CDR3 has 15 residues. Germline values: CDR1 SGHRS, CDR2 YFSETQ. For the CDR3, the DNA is TGCGCCAGCAGCACCTCACCGGAGGCCCTCTATGGCTACACCTTC. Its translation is CASSTSPEALYGYTF.

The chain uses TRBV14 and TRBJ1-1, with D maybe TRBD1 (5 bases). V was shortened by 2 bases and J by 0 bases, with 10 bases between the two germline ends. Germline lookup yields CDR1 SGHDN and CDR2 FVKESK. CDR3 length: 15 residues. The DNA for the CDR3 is TGTGCCAGCAGCCAATTCGCCAGGGTGAACACTGAAGCTTTCTTT. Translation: CASSQFARVNTEAFF. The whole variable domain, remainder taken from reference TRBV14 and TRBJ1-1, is EAGVTQFPSHSVIEKGQTVTLRCDPISGHDNLYWYRRVMGKEIKFLLHFVKESKQDESGMPNNRFLAERTGGTYSTLKVQPAELEDSGVYFCASSQFARVNTEAFFGQGTRLTVV.

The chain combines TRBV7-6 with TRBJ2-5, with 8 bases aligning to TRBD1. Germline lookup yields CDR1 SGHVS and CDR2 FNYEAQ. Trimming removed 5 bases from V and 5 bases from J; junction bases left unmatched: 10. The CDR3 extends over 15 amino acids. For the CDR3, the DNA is TGTGCCAGCAGCCCGAGATCGACAGGGGTGGAGACCCAGTACTTC. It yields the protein CASSPRSTGVETQYF.

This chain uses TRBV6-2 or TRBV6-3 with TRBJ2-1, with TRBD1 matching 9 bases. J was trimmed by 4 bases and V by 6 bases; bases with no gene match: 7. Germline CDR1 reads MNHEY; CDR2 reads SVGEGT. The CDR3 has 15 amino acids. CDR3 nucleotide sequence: TGTGCCAGCAGAAGAACAGGGGGCGCTTACAATGAGCAGTTCTTC. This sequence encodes CASRRTGGAYNEQFF.

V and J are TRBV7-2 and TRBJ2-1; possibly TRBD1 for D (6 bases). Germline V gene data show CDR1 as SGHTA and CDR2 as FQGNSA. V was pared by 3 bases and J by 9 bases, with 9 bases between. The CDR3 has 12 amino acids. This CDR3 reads CASSFSGVEQFF. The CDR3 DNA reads TGTGCCAGCAGCTTCTCAGGGGTTGAGCAGTTCTTC.

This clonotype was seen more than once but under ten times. The chain's CDR3 is CAISDLAGGSYEQYF. In DNA form, the CDR3 reads TGTGCCATCAGTGACCTAGCGGGAGGGTCATACGAGCAGTACTTC. This rearrangement joins TRBV10-3 to TRBJ2-7, with 12 bases fitting TRBD2. CDR1 is ENHRY and CDR2 is SYGVKD in the germline V gene. Trimming cost V 3 bases and J 4 bases; bases outside gene matches: 4. This CDR3 is built from 15 residues.

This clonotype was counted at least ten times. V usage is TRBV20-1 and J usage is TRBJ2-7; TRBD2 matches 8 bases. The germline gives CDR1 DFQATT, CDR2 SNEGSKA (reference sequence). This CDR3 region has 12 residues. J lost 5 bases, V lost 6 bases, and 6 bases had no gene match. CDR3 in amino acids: CSAPGLGHEQYF. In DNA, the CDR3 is TGCAGTGCCCCGGGACTAGGGCACGAGCAGTACTTC.

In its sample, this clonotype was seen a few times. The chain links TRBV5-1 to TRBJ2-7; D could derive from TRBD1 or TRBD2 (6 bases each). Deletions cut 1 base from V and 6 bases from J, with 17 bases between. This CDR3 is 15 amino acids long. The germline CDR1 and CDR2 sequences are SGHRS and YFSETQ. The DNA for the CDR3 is TGCGCCAGCAGCTTGAACCAGGGGAGGAAAGGCGAGCAGTACTTC. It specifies CASSLNQGRKGEQYF.

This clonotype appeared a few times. The CDR3 DNA reads TGCAGTGCTGCAGGGGGTCAGCCCCAGCATTTT. Encoded protein: CSAAGGQPQHF. This chain links TRBV20-1 with TRBJ1-5, with TRBD1 matching over 7 bases. There are 11 residues in the CDR3. The V and J ends lost 5 bases and 6 bases, in that order; junction bases with no gene match: 1. CDR1 is DFQATT, CDR2 SNEGSKA, per germline (reference sequence).

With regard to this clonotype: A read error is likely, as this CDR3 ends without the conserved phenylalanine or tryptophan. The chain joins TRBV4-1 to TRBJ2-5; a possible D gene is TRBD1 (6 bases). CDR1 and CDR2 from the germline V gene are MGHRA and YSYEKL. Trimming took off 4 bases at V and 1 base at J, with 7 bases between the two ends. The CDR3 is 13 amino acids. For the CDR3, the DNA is TGCGCCAGCAGCCTACAGGGCCAAGAGACCCAGTACGTC. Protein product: CASSLQGQETQYV.

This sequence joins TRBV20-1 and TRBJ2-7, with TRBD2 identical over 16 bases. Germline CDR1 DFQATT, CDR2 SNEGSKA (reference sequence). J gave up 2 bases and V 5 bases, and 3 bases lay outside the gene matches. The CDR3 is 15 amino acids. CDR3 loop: CSAWGLAGGTYEQYF. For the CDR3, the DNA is TGCAGTGCTTGGGGACTAGCGGGAGGGACCTACGAGCAGTACTTC.

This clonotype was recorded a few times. This chain's CDR3 is CASSYSPPVTNEQFF. The CDR3 DNA is TGTGCCAGCAGTTACTCGCCCCCAGTTACCAATGAGCAGTTCTTC. The rearrangement links TRBV6-5 to TRBJ2-1; D gene unclear. In germline, CDR1 is MNHEY, CDR2 SVGAGI. The CDR3 has 15 residues. V lost 0 bases, J lost 6 bases, and 12 bases lay in between.

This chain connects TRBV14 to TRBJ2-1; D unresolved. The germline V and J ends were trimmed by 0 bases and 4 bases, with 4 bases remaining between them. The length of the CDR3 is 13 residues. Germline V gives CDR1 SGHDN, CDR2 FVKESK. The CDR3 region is CASSQEVYNEQFF. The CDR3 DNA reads TGTGCCAGCAGCCAAGAAGTATACAATGAGCAGTTCTTC.

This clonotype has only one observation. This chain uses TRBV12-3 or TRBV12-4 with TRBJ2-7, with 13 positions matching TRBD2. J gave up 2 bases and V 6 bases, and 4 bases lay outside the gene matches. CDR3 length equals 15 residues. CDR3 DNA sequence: TGTGCCAGCAGACAAGGACTAGCGGGAGCCTACGAGCAGTACTTC. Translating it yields CASRQGLAGAYEQYF.

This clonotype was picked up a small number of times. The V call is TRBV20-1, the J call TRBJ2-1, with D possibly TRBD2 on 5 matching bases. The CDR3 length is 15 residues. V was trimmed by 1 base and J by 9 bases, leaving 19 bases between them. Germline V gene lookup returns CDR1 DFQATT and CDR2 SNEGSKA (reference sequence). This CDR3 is CSARGTWRNRGEQFF. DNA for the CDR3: TGCAGTGCTAGAGGTACTTGGAGGAATCGAGGTGAGCAGTTCTTC.

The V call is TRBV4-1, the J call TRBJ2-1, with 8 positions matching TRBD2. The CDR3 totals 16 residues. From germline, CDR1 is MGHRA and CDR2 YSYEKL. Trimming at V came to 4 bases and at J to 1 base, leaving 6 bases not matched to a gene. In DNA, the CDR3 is TGCGCCAGCAGCCGTCCGCGGGAGGCTTCCTACAATGAGCAGTTCTTC. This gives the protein CASSRPREASYNEQFF.

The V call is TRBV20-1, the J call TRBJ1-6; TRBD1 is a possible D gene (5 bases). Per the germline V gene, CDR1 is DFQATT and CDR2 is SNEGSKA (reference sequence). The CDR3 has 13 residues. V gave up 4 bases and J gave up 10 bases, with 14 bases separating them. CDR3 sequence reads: CSANTGAGSPLHF. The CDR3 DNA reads TGCAGTGCTAATACCGGGGCCGGGTCACCCCTCCACTTT.